This TCR beta chain is drawn from a study of blood T cell repertoires in COVID-19. Looking at the study overall: Specimens from acute and convalescent COVID-19 originated in the United States, Italy and Spain. T cells, B-cell-depleted T cells, or PBMCs provided the cDNA or gDNA that served as material.

In the study's own analysis: Estimated nucleated cell counts came from reference gene primer amplification. Only in-frame clones appear in the TCRdb table, and some are missing; sequencing was by immunoSEQ multiplex PCR. That table furnishes V, J and clone size, whereas the DNA furnished D and trimming. The data show about 91,000 clones, around nine tenths seen once. There are 15 residues in the CDR3. Trimming left V 5 bases short and J 0 bases short, with 12 bases between. Germline V lookup: CDR1 SGHVS, CDR2 FQNEAQ. The clonotype originates from a woman in her 70s with acute or convalescent COVID-19. This chain links TRBV7-8 with TRBJ2-3; D might be TRBD1 (6 bases). The sample consisted of peripheral blood. DNA of the CDR3: TGTGCCAGCAGCATAGGACAGACTAGCACAGATACGCAGTATTTT. This codes for CASSIGQTSTDTQYF.